The 4 T cell receptor beta chains below come from one sample, sequenced in a study of cytomegalovirus exposure and HLA in healthy donors. The PCR ran on 60 Vbeta and 13 Jbeta primers. Some clones are missing from TCRdb's copy, which holds only in-frame ones; the method was immunoSEQ multiplex PCR. The sample holds 110,000 or so clones; about 80% are singletons and the top ten take roughly 8%. The source material was PBMCs. The receptors originated from a woman aged 50 to 60 in good health and CMV-seropositive.

About this clone: An end of the junction differs from the germline gene, which may be a read error. The chain has TRBV7-9 and TRBJ2-1, with unresolved D. This CDR3 contains 13 residues. Germline-derived CDR1 and CDR2 are SEHNR and FQNEAQ (reference sequence). CDR3 DNA sequence: TGTTCCAGCAGCTTAGGGCCTTACAATGAGCAGTTCTTC. Protein: CSSSLGPYNEQFF.

The chain recombines TRBV7-2 with TRBJ2-5; a possible D gene is TRBD2 (6 bases). The CDR3 consists of 15 residues. Deletions cut 1 base from V and 6 bases from J, with 15 bases between. Germline V gene sequence: CDR1 SGHTA, CDR2 FQGNSA. CDR3 protein: CASSLERLVGKTQYF. In nucleotides, the CDR3 is TGTGCCAGCAGCTTAGAAAGACTAGTCGGAAAGACCCAGTACTTC.

V usage is TRBV5-1 and J usage is TRBJ2-5, with a tentative D call TRBD2 (5 bases). V lost 0 bases and J 5 bases, leaving 14 bases between the germline ends. CDR3 length equals 15 residues. Germline V gene data show CDR1 as SGHRS and CDR2 as YFSETQ. The CDR3 DNA sequence: TGCGCCAGCAGCTTGGGTCCGGAGCCGGGGGAGACCCAGTACTTC. Protein sequence: CASSLGPEPGETQYF.

V and J are TRBV5-4 and TRBJ2-2, with 10 bases fitting TRBD1. The CDR3 contains 15 residues. V shed 4 bases and J 5 bases; nucleotides not matched to a gene: 5. Germline CDR1 is SGHNT and CDR2 is YYREEE (reference sequence). The CDR3 DNA sequence: TGTGCCAGCAGCCCCGGGACAGGGGTTACCGGGGAGCTGTTTTTT. Translating it yields CASSPGTGVTGELFF.